These 10 T cell receptor beta chains came from one sample sequenced in a study of PD-1 blockade in classical Hodgkin lymphoma. Every one of the patients relapsed after autologous stem cell transplantation (brentuximab vedotin exposure was variable). Clones were sequenced by immunoSEQ multiplex PCR, and TCRdb holds only the in-frame ones, with some missing. This table holds around 19,000 clones, around 80% found once. This sample comprised peripheral blood mononuclear cells (PBMCs), obtained before the second cycle of nivolumab. These TCRs come from a human donor with classical Hodgkin lymphoma.

The rearrangement uses TRBV7-2 and TRBJ2-1; 8 bases align to TRBD2. CDR1 SGHTA and CDR2 FQGNSA come from the germline V gene. Unmatched junction bases numbered 4, after V lost 6 bases and J lost 0 bases. The CDR3 runs to 15 residues. CDR3 sequence (DNA): TGTGCCAGCAGAACTAGCGGTCTCTCCTACAATGAGCAGTTCTTC. Protein: CASRTSGLSYNEQFF.

This clone was recorded a few times. The V gene is TRBV5-6, the J gene TRBJ1-2; D is unresolved. CDR1 is SGHDT and CDR2 is YYEEEE in the germline V gene. The CDR3 extends over 13 amino acids. V lost 3 bases and J 8 bases, leaving 14 bases between the germline ends. This chain's CDR3 is CASSSKTGQGYTF. In nucleotides, the CDR3 is TGTGCCAGCAGCTCCAAGACCGGGCAGGGCTACACCTTC.

V gene TRBV6-6 combines with J gene TRBJ2-7; D could derive from TRBD1 or TRBD2 (5 bases each). The CDR3 loop spans 14 amino acids. Germline CDR1 and CDR2: MNHNY and SVGAGI (reference sequence). V was clipped by 10 bases and J by 2 bases, with 18 bases between them. Written as DNA, the CDR3 is TGTGCCACCAAGGGGACGCCGACAACCTACGAGCAGTACTTC. Its protein is CATKGTPTTYEQYF.

The chain carries TRBV6-1 and TRBJ1-5; TRBD1 aligns across 8 bases. Looked up from germline, CDR1 is MNHNS and CDR2 is SASEGT. The length of the CDR3 is 15 residues. V was pared by 6 bases and J by 3 bases, with 7 bases of the junction left unmatched. This CDR3 reads CASSINQGANQPQHF. CDR3 DNA sequence: TGTGCCAGCAGCATAAATCAGGGGGCCAATCAGCCCCAGCATTTT.

The chain joins TRBV18 to TRBJ1-1, with D possibly being TRBD1 (6 bases). Trimming took 1 base from V and 5 from J, leaving 14 bases between them. The V gene's germline CDR1 is KGHSH and CDR2 LQKENI. The CDR3 sequence is 15 residues long. CDR3 nucleotides: TGTGCCAGCTCACCACGTCAGGGGAAGAGGACTGAAGCTTTCTTT. It is translated as CASSPRQGKRTEAFF.

The chain carries TRBV5-1 and TRBJ2-3; the D gene is possibly TRBD1 (5 bases). CDR3 length: 14 residues. V was shortened by 0 bases and J by 4 bases, with 9 bases between the two germline ends. Per germline, CDR1 SGHRS and CDR2 YFSETQ. The CDR3 protein is CASSLEGISDTQYF. CDR3 DNA sequence: TGCGCCAGCAGCTTGGAGGGGATCTCAGATACGCAGTATTTT.

CDR3 bases: TGTGCCACCAGCAGCTGGGGGGGTAGCTATGGCTACACCTTC. Translating it yields CATSSWGGSYGYTF. The chain carries TRBV15 and TRBJ1-2; weak D call: TRBD1 (5 bases). Trimming left V 3 bases short and J 4 bases short, with 12 bases between. The germline CDR1 and CDR2 sequences are LNHNV and YYDKDF (reference sequence). The CDR3 totals 14 residues. The full variable domain, in which reference TRBV15 and TRBJ1-2 provide the parts outside the CDR3, is DAMVIQNPRYQVTQFGKPVTLSCSQTLNHNVMYWYQQKSSQAPKLLFHYYDKDFNNEADTPDNFQSRRPNTSFCFLDIRSPGLGDTAMYLCATSSWGGSYGYTFGSGTRLTVV.

This clone occurred once. The rearrangement joins TRBV16 to TRBJ2-1, with D perhaps matching TRBD1 or TRBD2 (5 bases each). Germline V gives CDR1 KGHSY, CDR2 FQNENV. This CDR3 is 17 amino acids long. Trimming left V 4 bases short and J 1 base short, with 17 bases between. The CDR3 bases are TGTGCCAGCAGCCGTTGGTGGGGGACGCCTTCCTACAATGAGCAGTTCTTC. This translates into CASSRWWGTPSYNEQFF.

The chain couples TRBV7-9 to TRBJ1-3, with D possibly matching TRBD1 (5 bases). Germline CDR1 and CDR2: SEHNR and FQNEAQ (reference sequence). The ends were cut back, 1 base at V and 4 bases at J, with 23 bases in the middle. The CDR3 spans 19 residues. CDR3 in amino acids: CASSLEWGRPIGDGNTIYF. DNA for the CDR3: TGTGCCAGCAGCTTAGAATGGGGCAGGCCCATTGGAGACGGAAACACCATATATTTT.

This chain connects TRBV6-1 to TRBJ1-2; 8 bases fit TRBD1. J was trimmed by 2 bases and V by 4 bases; bases with no gene match: 3. This CDR3 spans 14 amino acids. CDR1 and CDR2 from the germline V gene are MNHNS and SASEGT. The CDR3 DNA sequence: TGTGCCAGCAGTGCAGGGGGCGGGAACTATGGCTACACCTTC. Protein: CASSAGGGNYGYTF.